The rows below give T cell receptor beta chains drawn from one sample of a study of cytomegalovirus exposure and HLA in healthy donors. Profiled with immunoSEQ multiplex PCR; TCRdb holds only in-frame clones, not every one. The sample yields over 150,000 clones, around 68% seen once. The sample taken for sequencing was PBMCs. These receptors all come from a woman aged 35 to 49 in good health and CMV-seropositive. Each CDR3 is given with its conserved first and last residue. The order of the fields is CDR3 length, clone size, J gene, D gene, V gene, CDR3 DNA, CDR3 protein. A D gene is named only where the DNA matches it firmly. Not every row has a clone size; where given, it reads once, few, many or a size class.

cdr3_length: 16
clone_size: NA
j_call: TRBJ2-1
d_call: TRBD1
v_call: TRBV5-4
cdr3_nt: TGTGCCAGCAGCGACAGGGGTATCCCTTACTACAATGAGCAGTTCTTC
cdr3_aa: CASSDRGIPYYNEQFF

cdr3_length: 14
clone_size: NA
j_call: TRBJ1-4
d_call: NA
v_call: TRBV5-1
cdr3_nt: TGCGCCAGCAGCCCCGAACCCGGGAATGAAAAACTGTTTTTT
cdr3_aa: CASSPEPGNEKLFF

cdr3_length: 15
clone_size: once
j_call: TRBJ1-1
d_call: TRBD1
v_call: TRBV27
cdr3_nt: TGTGCCAGCAGTTTGAACCAGGGACAGCTCACTGAAGCTTTCTTT
cdr3_aa: CASSLNQGQLTEAFF

cdr3_length: 15
clone_size: NA
j_call: TRBJ1-2
d_call: TRBD1
v_call: TRBV28
cdr3_nt: TGTGCCAGCAGTCCCTTGGGGGACAGGGTAGGAGGCTACACCTTC
cdr3_aa: CASSPLGDRVGGYTF

cdr3_length: 14
clone_size: once
j_call: TRBJ2-5
d_call: NA
v_call: TRBV4-2
cdr3_nt: TGTGCCAGCCGCCTCCAGGCAGCTCAAGAGACCCAGTACTTC
cdr3_aa: CASRLQAAQETQYF

cdr3_length: 12
clone_size: NA
j_call: TRBJ2-7
d_call: NA
v_call: TRBV28
cdr3_nt: TGTGCCAGCAGTAGACAGGCCTACGAGCAGTACTTC
cdr3_aa: CASSRQAYEQYF

cdr3_length: 14
clone_size: NA
j_call: TRBJ1-5
d_call: NA
v_call: TRBV2
cdr3_nt: TGTGCCAGCAGTCGTTCTAGTAGCAATCAGCCCCAGAATTTT
cdr3_aa: CASSRSSSNQPQNF

cdr3_length: 16
clone_size: once
j_call: TRBJ2-3
d_call: NA
v_call: TRBV14
cdr3_nt: TGTGCCAGCAGCCAAGATCATGGCGAGGGGGCAGATACGCAGTATTTT
cdr3_aa: CASSQDHGEGADTQYF

cdr3_length: 16
clone_size: NA
j_call: TRBJ2-7
d_call: NA
v_call: TRBV6-5
cdr3_nt: TGTGCCAGCAGTTACCATGGGACTCGAAGCTCCTACGAGCAGTACTTC
cdr3_aa: CASSYHGTRSSYEQYF

cdr3_length: 14
clone_size: NA
j_call: TRBJ1-2
d_call: NA
v_call: TRBV28
cdr3_nt: TGTGCCAGCAGTTCCCATGGCGGGTCAGCTGGCTACACCTTC
cdr3_aa: CASSSHGGSAGYTF

cdr3_length: 13
clone_size: NA
j_call: TRBJ1-6
d_call: TRBD1
v_call: TRBV5-6
cdr3_nt: TGTGCCAGCAGCCCAGGGGGGTACTCACCCCTCCACTTT
cdr3_aa: CASSPGGYSPLHF

cdr3_length: 14
clone_size: NA
j_call: TRBJ2-2
d_call: TRBD1
v_call: TRBV10-3
cdr3_nt: TGTGCCATTGGGGACAGGGCGGGCACCGGGGAGCTGTTTTTT
cdr3_aa: CAIGDRAGTGELFF

cdr3_length: 14
clone_size: few
j_call: TRBJ2-1
d_call: NA
v_call: TRBV29-1
cdr3_nt: TGCAGCGTTTATTCGGGACAACAGTGGGATGAGCAGTTCTTC
cdr3_aa: CSVYSGQQWDEQFF

cdr3_length: 14
clone_size: NA
j_call: TRBJ2-2
d_call: NA
v_call: TRBV4-3
cdr3_nt: TGCGCCAGCAGCCAAGTGGGGCTCGCCGGGGAGCTGTTTTTT
cdr3_aa: CASSQVGLAGELFF

cdr3_length: 13
clone_size: few
j_call: TRBJ1-1
d_call: NA
v_call: TRBV7-2
cdr3_nt: TGTGCCAGCAGCCACAGGGAAGGGACTGAAGCTTTCTTT
cdr3_aa: CASSHREGTEAFF

cdr3_length: 14
clone_size: NA
j_call: TRBJ2-5
d_call: NA
v_call: TRBV5-8
cdr3_nt: TGTGCCAGCAGCTTATTTTGGGGCGAAGAGACCCAGTACTTC
cdr3_aa: CASSLFWGEETQYF

cdr3_length: 17
clone_size: few
j_call: TRBJ2-5
d_call: TRBD2
v_call: TRBV5-1
cdr3_nt: TGCGCCAGCCAGTCGGGGACTAGCGGGGGTATGCGGGAGACCCAGTACTTC
cdr3_aa: CASQSGTSGGMRETQYF

cdr3_length: 16
clone_size: NA
j_call: TRBJ2-3
d_call: TRBD2
v_call: TRBV28
cdr3_nt: TGTGCCAGCAGCCTTTATAGCGGGTGGGGCACAGATACGCAGTATTTT
cdr3_aa: CASSLYSGWGTDTQYF

cdr3_length: 13
clone_size: NA
j_call: TRBJ1-1
d_call: NA
v_call: TRBV10-3
cdr3_nt: TGTGCCGGCCGCAGGGAATTGAACACTGAAGCTTTCTTT
cdr3_aa: CAGRRELNTEAFF

cdr3_length: 15
clone_size: NA
j_call: TRBJ2-1
d_call: TRBD2
v_call: TRBV19
cdr3_nt: TGTGCCAGTAGCAAAGCGGGAACTTCCTACAATGAGCAGTTCTTC
cdr3_aa: CASSKAGTSYNEQFF

cdr3_length: 14
clone_size: NA
j_call: TRBJ2-3
d_call: NA
v_call: TRBV6-5
cdr3_nt: TGTGCCAGCAGTCCCAGGCAGAACACAGATACGCAGTATTTT
cdr3_aa: CASSPRQNTDTQYF

cdr3_length: 15
clone_size: NA
j_call: TRBJ2-1
d_call: TRBD2
v_call: TRBV5-6
cdr3_nt: TGTGCCAGCACCCTGCCGACTAGCGGGAGTTGTGAGCAGTTCTTC
cdr3_aa: CASTLPTSGSCEQFF